The 10 T cell receptor beta chains presented below share a single source sample, sequenced in a study of molecular identifiers for immune sequencing clone quantification. TCRdb reprocessed the PCR reads with MiXCR, giving one entry per CDR3 protein. The table includes about 330,000 distinct CDR3 sequences, about 23% detected once. The sample was naive CD8+ T cells from blood, with Jurkat cell RNA spiked in. Subset specified: FACS-sorted CD8+CD4-CCR7+CD45RA+ naive T cells. These receptors were obtained from a human donor in good health. Some libraries in this study had Jurkat cell RNA spiked in.

As concerns this clonotype: Possible read error: a much larger clone is one base away. V is TRBV4-3 and J is TRBJ1-1; TRBD1 is a possible D gene (5 bases). The germline V gene encodes CDR1 LGHNA and CDR2 YSLEER. The CDR3 extends over 16 amino acids. The V end was cut by 4 bases, the J end by 0 bases, with 15 bases between. CDR3 in DNA: TGCGCCAGCAGCCGAGACTTTGGGACGGTGAACACTGAAGCTTTCTTT. This gives the protein CASSRDFGTVNTEAFF.

This clonotype was recorded a few times. With a much larger clone just one base away, this may be a read error. The V call is TRBV7-8, the J call TRBJ1-5; D call uncertain. CDR1 is SGHVS, CDR2 FQNEAQ, per germline. The V gene lost 0 bases and the J gene lost 5 bases, with 11 bases spanning the gap. The CDR3 extends over 15 amino acids. CDR3 nucleotide sequence: TGTGCCAGCAGCTTAGCCCCGACATGCTATCAGCCCCAGCATTTT. Translating gives CASSLAPTCYQPQHF.

This clonotype showed up many times. V is TRBV9 and J is TRBJ2-7; the match to TRBD1 covers 9 bases. Trimming removed 0 bases from V and 2 bases from J; junction bases left unmatched: 3. Germline V CDR1 and CDR2: SGDLS, YYNGEE. This CDR3 comprises 15 residues. The CDR3 is CASSVEGQGTYEQYF. In DNA, the CDR3 is TGTGCCAGCAGCGTAGAGGGACAGGGTACCTACGAGCAGTACTTC.

This clonotype occurred many times. The V and J genes are TRBV28 and TRBJ2-7; D gene unclear. V shed 6 bases and J shed 5 bases, with 8 bases lying between them. This CDR3 has 11 amino acids. Germline-derived CDR1 and CDR2 are MDHEN and SYDVKM. The CDR3: CASRAWNEQYF. The CDR3, as DNA: TGTGCCAGCAGGGCTTGGAACGAGCAGTACTTC. The full variable domain, completed using reference TRBV28 and TRBJ2-7, is DVKVTQSSRYLVKRTGEKVFLECVQDMDHENMFWYRQDPGLGLRLIYFSYDVKMKEKGDIPEGYSVSREKKERFSLILESASTNQTSMYLCASRAWNEQYFGPGTRLTVT.

This clonotype was recorded at least ten times. The V and J genes are TRBV9 and TRBJ1-1; D not certain. CDR1 is SGDLS and CDR2 is YYNGEE in the germline V gene. The CDR3 is made up of 14 amino acids. Trimming cost V 0 bases and J 5 bases, with 11 bases left between them. The CDR3 is CASSVGVQETEAFF. CDR3 coding DNA: TGTGCCAGCAGCGTAGGGGTCCAGGAGACTGAAGCTTTCTTT.

The table lists this clonotype with many counts. This sequence joins TRBV6-2 or TRBV6-3 and TRBJ1-1; possible D gene TRBD1, 6 bases. This CDR3 has 12 amino acids. The V end was cut by 6 bases, the J end by 6 bases, with 11 bases between. Germline V gene sequence: CDR1 MNHEY, CDR2 SVGEGT. The CDR3 bases are TGTGCCAGCAGGAACGGACAGCCTGAAGCTTTCTTT. Translating it yields CASRNGQPEAFF.

Notes on this clonotype: A much larger clonotype is one base distant, so this may be a read error. In nucleotides, the CDR3 is TGTGCCAGCAGCTCGATAATCTCTGGGGCCCACGTCCTGACTTTC. Protein sequence: CASSSIISGAHVLTF. This rearrangement joins TRBV7-9 to TRBJ2-6; maybe TRBD1 (5 bases). The CDR3 contains 15 residues. Germline V gives CDR1 SEHNR, CDR2 FQNEAQ (reference sequence).

This chain uses TRBV12-3 or TRBV12-4 with TRBJ2-6; the match to TRBD1 covers 7 bases. The CDR3 has 18 residues. V was pared by 6 bases and J by 1 base, with 12 bases of the junction left unmatched. The CDR3 loop is CASSNTGTEVSGANVLTF. The DNA for the CDR3 is TGTGCCAGCAGCAACACCGGGACAGAAGTATCTGGGGCCAACGTCCTGACTTTC.

This clonotype has just a few counts. The rearrangement uses TRBV2 and TRBJ1-5; D unclear. Germline CDR1 and CDR2: SNHLY and FYNNEI. The V end lost 2 bases, the J end lost 2 bases, and 10 bases lay between the germline ends. This CDR3 comprises 15 residues. The CDR3 DNA is TGTGCCAGCAGTGAAAAAATGGGAGGCAATCAGCCCCAGCATTTT. Translation: CASSEKMGGNQPQHF. Using reference TRBV2 and TRBJ1-5 for the parts outside the CDR3, the full variable domain is EPEVTQTPSHQVTQMGQEVILRCVPISNHLYFYWYRQILGQKVEFLVSFYNNEISEKSEIFDDQFSVERPDGSNFTLKIRSTKLEDSAMYFCASSEKMGGNQPQHFGDGTRLSIL.

As concerns this clonotype: A much larger clone lies a single base off, so this may be a read error. The CDR3 sequence is CGVEWGDSNTGELFF. The CDR3 nucleotides read TGCGGCGTTGAATGGGGTGACAGCAACACCGGGGAGCTGTTTTTT. The V gene is TRBV29-1, the J gene TRBJ2-2, with D maybe TRBD1 (5 bases). The CDR3 extends over 15 amino acids. Germline V gene data show CDR1 as SQVTM and CDR2 as ANQGSEA.